These T cell receptor beta chains were read from a single sample in a study of T cells in localized non-small cell lung cancer. This table comes from immunoSEQ multiplex PCR, and its TCRdb copy is limited to in-frame clones, with some not included. The sample records about 33,000 clones, 65% to 90% being singletons. Source: peripheral blood, taken before any cancer treatment. These receptors all stem from a male donor aged 60 or over with stage III lung adenocarcinoma. The CDR3 runs from the conserved cysteine through the conserved F or W. D genes are given only for firm matches. Clone size appears in some rows only: once, few, many, or a class for an expanded clone.

v_call: TRBV18
d_call: .
j_call: TRBJ2-2
clone_size: .
cdr3_nt: TGTGCCAGCACAAACGACAGGAATGCCGGGGAGCTGTTTTTT
cdr3_aa: CASTNDRNAGELFF

v_call: TRBV29-1
d_call: .
j_call: TRBJ1-1
clone_size: once
cdr3_nt: TGCAGCGTTGCGGACAGATTGAACACTGAAGCTTTCTTT
cdr3_aa: CSVADRLNTEAFF

v_call: TRBV5-3
d_call: TRBD2
j_call: TRBJ2-5
clone_size: .
cdr3_nt: TGTGCCAGAAGCTTGGTTCTAGCGGGAGGAGGGGAGACCCAGTACTTC
cdr3_aa: CARSLVLAGGGETQYF

v_call: TRBV7-9
d_call: .
j_call: TRBJ2-4
clone_size: .
cdr3_nt: TGTGCCAGCAGCTCGAGGGGAGCGGACATTCAGTACTTC
cdr3_aa: CASSSRGADIQYF

v_call: TRBV6-6
d_call: TRBD1
j_call: TRBJ1-4
clone_size: .
cdr3_nt: TGTGCCAGCAGACCGGGACAGGGTGAAAAACTGTTTTTT
cdr3_aa: CASRPGQGEKLFF

v_call: TRBV19
d_call: .
j_call: TRBJ1-2
clone_size: .
cdr3_nt: TGTGCCAGTAGTACGACAGGCGGGGATGGCTACACCTTC
cdr3_aa: CASSTTGGDGYTF

v_call: TRBV11-2
d_call: TRBD1
j_call: TRBJ2-3
clone_size: .
cdr3_nt: TGTGCCAGCAGCTTAGTAGGGGGCGGAGATACGCAGTATTTT
cdr3_aa: CASSLVGGGDTQYF

v_call: TRBV6-1
d_call: .
j_call: TRBJ1-2
clone_size: .
cdr3_nt: TGTGCCACCAAAGGGCCGGGGCTTCCCGGCGGCTACACCTTC
cdr3_aa: CATKGPGLPGGYTF

v_call: TRBV5-1
d_call: .
j_call: TRBJ1-5
clone_size: .
cdr3_nt: TGCGCCAGCAGCCTGACGGATCGGTCCCTCTTGAGTCAGCCCCAGCATTTT
cdr3_aa: CASSLTDRSLLSQPQHF

v_call: TRBV9
d_call: .
j_call: TRBJ2-1
clone_size: .
cdr3_nt: TGTGCCAGCAGCGTAAGGGACACCGGAATCAATGAGCAGTTCTTC
cdr3_aa: CASSVRDTGINEQFF